One sample yielded the 20 T cell receptor beta chains listed below, sequenced in a study of T-cell memory formation after mild COVID-19. TCRdb re-called the 5' RACE reads through MiXCR, storing one row per CDR3 protein. This sample carries about 560,000 distinct CDR3 sequences, about 18% of them seen once, and the ten largest clones take about 7.5%. The specimen was PBMCs or a T cell subset sorted from them (not recorded which). These TCRs come from an adult woman who had mild COVID-19 (a few samples of this study predate the infection). Cell type and time point are not known.

This rearrangement joins TRBV12-3 or TRBV12-4 to TRBJ1-5; D unresolved. The V end was cut by 4 bases, the J end by 5 bases, with 9 bases between. This CDR3 region has 13 residues. The CDR3 DNA reads as TGTGCCAGCAGTTCCGCAGAAGATCAGCCCCAGCATTTT. Protein product: CASSSAEDQPQHF.

The chain has TRBV5-1 and TRBJ2-3, with D unresolved. The CDR3 sequence is 14 residues long. Trimming pared 1 base from V and 2 bases from J, leaving 8 bases between. Germline V gene data show CDR1 as SGHRS and CDR2 as YFSETQ. The CDR3 region has the DNA TGCGCCAGCAGCTTGACGGATTCCACAGATACGCAGTATTTT. Translating it yields CASSLTDSTDTQYF.

This clonotype was picked up a small number of times. This chain links TRBV7-2 with TRBJ1-1; D call uncertain. The length of the CDR3 is 13 residues. V shed 8 bases and J shed 0 bases, with 10 bases lying between them. Looked up from germline, CDR1 is SGHTA and CDR2 is FQGNSA. CDR3 protein: CASSGFMNTEAFF. CDR3 DNA sequence: TGTGCCAGCTCGGGGTTCATGAACACTGAAGCTTTCTTT. The full variable domain, rest sourced from reference TRBV7-2 and TRBJ1-1, is GAGVSQSPSNKVTEKGKDVELRCDPISGHTALYWYRQSLGQGLEFLIYFQGNSAPDKSGLPSDRFSAERTGGSVSTLTIQRTQQEDSAVYLCASSGFMNTEAFFGQGTRLTVV.

The chain has TRBV6-6 and TRBJ2-1; TRBD2 agrees at 14 bases. CDR3 size: 18 residues. Trimming took 2 bases from V and 1 from J; bases not matched to a gene: 4. From germline, CDR1 is MNHNY and CDR2 SVGAGI (reference sequence). CDR3 coding DNA: TGTGCCAGCAGTTACAGACTAGCGGGAGGGCTTTCCTACAATGAGCAGTTCTTC. It is translated as CASSYRLAGGLSYNEQFF.

This clonotype has just a few counts. The chain carries TRBV3-1 and TRBJ2-3, with TRBD1 matching over 8 bases. The CDR3 length is 14 residues. Germline CDR1 and CDR2: LGHDT and YNNKEL (reference sequence). V was pared by 2 bases and J by 4 bases, with 2 bases of the junction left unmatched. The CDR3 coding sequence is TGTGCCAGCAGCCAATCCAGGGGGCCAGATACGCAGTATTTT. Its protein is CASSQSRGPDTQYF.

V is TRBV7-9 and J is TRBJ2-7, with no clear D. CDR3 length: 13 residues. Germline CDR1 reads SEHNR; CDR2 reads FQNEAQ (reference sequence). Trimming removed 4 bases at V and 0 bases at J, with 7 bases between. The CDR3, as DNA: TGTGCCAGCAGCTGGCCACCCTCCTACGAGCAGTACTTC. It is translated as CASSWPPSYEQYF. Supplemented by reference TRBV7-9 and TRBJ2-7, the full variable domain reads DTGVSQNPRHKITKRGQNVTFRCDPISEHNRLYWYRQTLGQGPEFLTYFQNEAQLEKSRLLSDRFSAERPKGSFSTLEIQRTEQGDSAMYLCASSWPPSYEQYFGPGTRLTVT.

The genes are TRBV30 and TRBJ2-3; perhaps D is TRBD1 or TRBD2 (7 bases each). The CDR3 runs 14 residues. Trimming took 4 bases from V and 3 from J, leaving 14 bases between them. Germline values: CDR1 GTSNPN, CDR2 SVGIG (reference sequence). This CDR3 is CAWTTGRGTDTQYF. The CDR3, as DNA: TGTGCCTGGACGACAGGGAGGGGGACAGATACGCAGTATTTT.

This clonotype turned up a few times. J is TRBJ1-2 and V is TRBV7-2, with D possibly matching TRBD1 (6 bases). This CDR3 is 14 amino acids long. V gave up 5 bases and J gave up 6 bases, with 16 bases separating them. CDR1 and CDR2 (germline): SGHTA, FQGNSA. CDR3 bases: TGTGCCAGCAGCCACTCACAGGGCCTGGATGGCTACACCTTC. Translating it yields CASSHSQGLDGYTF.

This clonotype was counted between two and nine times. The chain employs TRBV27 and TRBJ2-3, with D hard to call. The CDR3 length is 14 residues. Germline values: CDR1 MNHEY, CDR2 SMNVEV (reference sequence). The V and J ends lost 3 bases and 0 bases respectively, with 7 bases between them. The CDR3 DNA follows: TGTGCCAGCAGTTTGTTTACTAGCACAGATACGCAGTATTTT. It translates to CASSLFTSTDTQYF.

This clonotype was counted only a few times. Written as DNA, the CDR3 is TGTGCCAGCAGTCGGGACAGGGCTACTGAAGCTTTCTTT. Its protein is CASSRDRATEAFF. This chain uses TRBV12-3 or TRBV12-4 with TRBJ1-1; 9 bases align to TRBD1. The CDR3 contains 13 residues. The trim removed 5 bases at V and 5 bases at J, leaving 3 bases unmatched.

DNA of the CDR3: TGTGCCAGCAGCTTTGTGGACAGCAATCAGCCCCAGCATTTT. Protein: CASSFVDSNQPQHF. The gene calls are TRBV5-5 and TRBJ1-5, with unresolved D. Germline V lookup: CDR1 SGHKS, CDR2 YYEKEE (reference sequence). CDR3 size: 14 residues. Trimming left V 2 bases short and J 1 base short, with 7 bases between.

The V gene is TRBV5-1, the J gene TRBJ1-1; no clear D gene. The CDR3 is made up of 15 amino acids. Per germline, CDR1 SGHRS and CDR2 YFSETQ. Trimming pared 4 bases from V and 1 base from J, leaving 14 bases between. The CDR3 coding sequence is TGCGCCAGCAGCATATCCGGGCCTTGGAACACTGAAGCTTTCTTT. The encoded protein is CASSISGPWNTEAFF.

This clonotype was observed a handful of times. The chain links TRBV6-4 to TRBJ1-2; D ambiguous. Trimming shortened V by 2 bases and J by 4 bases, and 5 bases separated the two germline ends. Germline CDR1 MRHNA, CDR2 SNTAGT. The CDR3 loop spans 12 amino acids. The CDR3, as DNA: TGTGCCAGCAGTGACGGGTTCTATGGCTACACCTTC. Protein product: CASSDGFYGYTF.

The chain is built from TRBV27 and TRBJ2-7, with 9 bases identical to TRBD2. Germline trimming cut 4 bases from V and 0 bases from J; bases unmatched to any gene: 16. This CDR3 contains 19 residues. The germline gives CDR1 MNHEY, CDR2 SMNVEV (reference sequence). The CDR3, as DNA: TGTGCCAGCAGTTCAGCCCCCGGCGGGGGGGCCACGCCCTCCTACGAGCAGTACTTC. Its translation: CASSSAPGGGATPSYEQYF.

The chain employs TRBV12-3 or TRBV12-4 and TRBJ1-2; TRBD1 matches 7 bases. V lost 7 bases and J lost 4; bases outside the gene matches: 15. The CDR3 totals 16 residues. CDR3 DNA: TGTGCCAGCAACCGTGCAGGCCAGGGGGAAGGCTATGGCTACACCTTC. It encodes CASNRAGQGEGYGYTF.

The V and J genes are TRBV6-1 and TRBJ2-7; D is uncertain. Trimming stripped 8 bases from V and 2 bases from J, with 10 bases between. The CDR3 loop spans 12 amino acids. Germline V gene lookup returns CDR1 MNHNS and CDR2 SASEGT. DNA of the CDR3: TGTGCCAGCGGCGTCCTTGCCTACGAGCAGTACTTC. Protein sequence: CASGVLAYEQYF.

The sample holds a few counts of this clonotype. The gene calls are TRBV29-1 and TRBJ1-2; a weak D match, TRBD1 (5 bases). This CDR3 region has 13 residues. Germline lookup yields CDR1 SQVTM and CDR2 ANQGSEA. Trimming took 3 bases from V and 6 from J, leaving 14 bases between them. CDR3 loop: CSVEAGGEDGYTF. In DNA, the CDR3 is TGCAGCGTTGAGGCGGGGGGAGAAGATGGCTACACCTTC.

This clonotype was counted only a few times. The chain uses TRBV5-1 and TRBJ2-3; TRBD2 agrees at 7 bases. Trimming took 4 bases from V and 1 from J; bases not matched to a gene: 3. This CDR3 region has 14 residues. Looked up from germline, CDR1 is SGHRS and CDR2 is YFSETQ. CDR3 bases: TGCGCCAGCAGCGGGCTAGCGGGCACAGATACGCAGTATTTT. Its protein product is CASSGLAGTDTQYF.

This sequence joins TRBV29-1 and TRBJ2-3; D is possibly TRBD1 (5 bases). Germline values: CDR1 SQVTM, CDR2 ANQGSEA. V gave up 6 bases and J gave up 0 bases, with 13 bases separating them. The CDR3 sequence is 14 residues long. The CDR3 reads CSVAQQASTDTQYF. CDR3 sequence (DNA): TGCAGCGTAGCCCAACAGGCTAGCACAGATACGCAGTATTTT.

This clonotype was observed a few times. The rearrangement uses TRBV7-9 and TRBJ1-2, with 7 bases fitting TRBD1. The V gene end was trimmed by 4 bases and the J gene end by 4 bases; junction bases not matched to a gene: 9. Germline V gives CDR1 SEHNR, CDR2 FQNEAQ (reference sequence). CDR3 length: 15 residues. The CDR3 region is CASSSLPGTVYGYTF. The CDR3 DNA is TGTGCCAGCAGCTCCTTACCCGGGACAGTCTATGGCTACACCTTC.